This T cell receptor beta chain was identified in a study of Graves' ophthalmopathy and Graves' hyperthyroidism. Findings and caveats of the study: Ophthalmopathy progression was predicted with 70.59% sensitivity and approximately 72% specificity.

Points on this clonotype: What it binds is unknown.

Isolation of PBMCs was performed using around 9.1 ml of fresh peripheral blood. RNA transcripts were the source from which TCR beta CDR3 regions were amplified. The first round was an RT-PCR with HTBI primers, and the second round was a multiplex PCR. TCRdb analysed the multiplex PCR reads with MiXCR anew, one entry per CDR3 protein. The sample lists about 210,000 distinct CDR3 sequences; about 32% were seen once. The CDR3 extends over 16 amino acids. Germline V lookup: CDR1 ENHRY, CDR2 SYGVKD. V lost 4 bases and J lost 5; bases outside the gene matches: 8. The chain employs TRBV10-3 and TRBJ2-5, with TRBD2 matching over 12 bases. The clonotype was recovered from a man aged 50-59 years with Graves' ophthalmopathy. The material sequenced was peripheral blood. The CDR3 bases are TGTGCCATCAGTGTCCTAGCGGGGGGGTCGCAGGAGACCCAGTACTTC. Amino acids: CAISVLAGGSQETQYF.